A single sample gave rise to the 25 T cell receptor beta chains below, sequenced in a study of identical twins. Each CDR3 protein is one row after TCRdb ran MiXCR on the 5' RACE reads. The sample holds about 720,000 distinct CDR3 sequences, approximately 9% seen once. These records were also assigned to another study, of yellow fever vaccine responses in identical twins.

What was sequenced was PBMCs. These receptors were collected from a woman aged 18-29 years in good health.

This clonotype was seen only a few times. Written as DNA, the CDR3 is TGTGCCAGCAGTACAGGTCCTAGCAATGAGCAGTTCTTC. Protein: CASSTGPSNEQFF. The rearrangement uses TRBV9 and TRBJ2-1; D is perhaps TRBD1 (5 bases). In germline, CDR1 is SGDLS, CDR2 YYNGEE. Trimming shortened V by 5 bases and J by 6 bases, and 12 bases separated the two germline ends. The CDR3 is 13 residues long.

The chain recombines TRBV12-3 or TRBV12-4 with TRBJ1-1; 7 bases line up with TRBD1. The CDR3 loop spans 14 amino acids. The trim removed 10 bases at V and 7 bases at J, leaving 15 bases unmatched. This CDR3 reads CATLRRQGDGEAFF. In DNA form, the CDR3 reads TGTGCCACCCTACGGCGCCAGGGGGACGGTGAAGCTTTCTTT.

This clonotype was recorded a few times. The chain has TRBV12-3 or TRBV12-4 and TRBJ1-5; perhaps TRBD1 as D (5 bases). The CDR3 has 14 amino acids. Between the trimmed V and J ends, which lost 3 bases and 4 bases, there was a span of 10 bases. Written as DNA, the CDR3 is TGTGCCAGCAGTTTTGGGGCCAAAAATCAGCCCCAGCATTTT. This encodes CASSFGAKNQPQHF.

The chain employs TRBV6-1 and TRBJ2-3, with a tentative D call TRBD1 (6 bases). CDR1 MNHNS and CDR2 SASEGT come from the germline V gene. CDR3 size: 14 residues. Trimming shortened V by 10 bases and J by 2 bases, and 16 bases separated the two germline ends. The CDR3 DNA follows: TGTGCCACCATACTTTACAGGGACACAGATACGCAGTATTTT. Amino acids: CATILYRDTDTQYF.

This clonotype was seen a few times. V gene TRBV15 combines with J gene TRBJ2-7; possibly TRBD1 for D (6 bases). The CDR3 sequence is 16 residues long. The V gene's germline CDR1 is LNHNV and CDR2 YYDKDF (reference sequence). Trimming removed 3 bases at V and 0 bases at J, with 15 bases between. CDR3: CATSRAGGQGSYEQYF. CDR3 sequence (DNA): TGTGCCACCAGCAGGGCTGGGGGACAAGGCTCCTACGAGCAGTACTTC.

This clonotype appeared many times. The chain uses TRBV20-1 and TRBJ2-5; D is unclear. V lost 6 bases to trimming and J lost 5 bases, with 10 bases between them. Germline V lookup: CDR1 DFQATT, CDR2 SNEGSKA (reference sequence). This CDR3 is built from 11 residues. This CDR3 reads CSALSSETQYF. In nucleotides, the CDR3 is TGCAGTGCCCTGAGCAGTGAGACCCAGTACTTC.

The sample holds many counts of this clonotype. CDR3 amino acids: CAATGTGGTYEQYF. CDR3 coding DNA: TGTGCCGCCACCGGGACAGGGGGCACGTACGAGCAGTACTTC. The V gene is TRBV10-3, the J gene TRBJ2-7, with TRBD1 matching over 12 bases. The germline CDR1 and CDR2 sequences are ENHRY and SYGVKD. With 11 bases clipped from V and 4 bases from J, the junction kept 9 bases outside the gene matches. CDR3 length equals 14 residues.

There are a few counts of this clonotype. The genes are TRBV11-2 and TRBJ2-2; possibly TRBD1 or TRBD2 for D (5 bases each). V was cut by 1 base and J by 14 bases, with 14 bases left in between. From germline, CDR1 is SGHAT and CDR2 FQNNGV. The CDR3 totals 13 residues. DNA of the CDR3: TGTGCCAGCAGCTTAGTTGAGGGACCCAAACTGTTTTTT. Its translation is CASSLVEGPKLFF. Looking up the rest from reference TRBV11-2 and TRBJ2-2 gives the full variable domain: EAGVAQSPRYKIIEKRQSVAFWCNPISGHATLYWYQQILGQGPKLLIQFQNNGVVDDSQLPKDRFSAERLKGVDSTLKIQPAKLEDSAVYLCASSLVEGPKLFFGEGSRLTVL.

The chain is built from TRBV6-1 and TRBJ2-7; 8 bases match TRBD2. The trim removed 6 bases at V and 8 bases at J, leaving 18 bases unmatched. Germline V gives CDR1 MNHNS, CDR2 SASEGT. CDR3 length: 16 residues. The CDR3 spells CASRKISGSPRTKQYF. The DNA for the CDR3 is TGTGCCAGCAGGAAGATAAGCGGGAGTCCCCGAACCAAGCAGTACTTC.

The table lists this clonotype with many counts. The chain joins TRBV7-2 to TRBJ2-3; TRBD1 agrees at 9 bases. V lost 4 bases to trimming and J lost 1 base; unmatched junction nucleotides: 0. The CDR3 length is 14 residues. The germline gives CDR1 SGHTA, CDR2 FQGNSA. CDR3 nucleotides: TGTGCCAGCAGCTGGGACAGGGGCACAGATACGCAGTATTTT. Translated, it gives CASSWDRGTDTQYF.

This clonotype has at least ten counts. The chain carries TRBV5-1 and TRBJ2-1, with D tentatively TRBD1 (5 bases). Germline lookup yields CDR1 SGHRS and CDR2 YFSETQ. This CDR3 spans 15 amino acids. V lost 5 bases, J lost 6 bases, and 18 bases lay in between. The CDR3 sequence: CASRFESSRANEQFF. CDR3 DNA: TGCGCCAGCAGGTTCGAATCTTCCAGGGCCAATGAGCAGTTCTTC.

This clonotype has ten or more counts. The CDR3 bases are TGTGCCAGCAGTGAAATTACCGGACAGGGAGAGCAGTACTTC. It translates to CASSEITGQGEQYF. This chain uses TRBV6-1 with TRBJ2-7; 8 positions match TRBD1. The germline gives CDR1 MNHNS, CDR2 SASEGT. V shed 2 bases and J 7 bases; nucleotides not matched to a gene: 7. The CDR3 consists of 14 residues.

The CDR3, as DNA: TGCAGTGCTAGTGGGTCTGAAACAGGGGGCTATGGCTACACCTTC. This sequence encodes CSASGSETGGYGYTF. The chain couples TRBV20-1 to TRBJ1-2; 8 nucleotides agree with TRBD1. The CDR3 consists of 15 residues. Germline CDR1 and CDR2: DFQATT and SNEGSKA (reference sequence). J gave up 4 bases and V 3 bases, and 10 bases lay outside the gene matches.

The chain uses TRBV5-1 and TRBJ1-2; D gene ambiguous. From germline, CDR1 is SGHRS and CDR2 YFSETQ. V dropped 1 base and J dropped 13 bases, with 26 bases sitting between them. This CDR3 region has 16 residues. The CDR3 loop reads CASSLSSRRPLDHATF. In nucleotides, the CDR3 is TGCGCCAGCAGCTTGTCGTCGAGACGGCCCCTGGATCATGCCACCTTC.

This chain joins TRBV29-1 and TRBJ1-2; no reliable D call. Germline lookup yields CDR1 SQVTM and CDR2 ANQGSEA. The CDR3 loop spans 10 amino acids. Trimming left V 6 bases short and J 6 bases short, with 8 bases between. For the CDR3, the DNA is TGCAGCGTCGGAGGGCATGGCTACACCTTC. Amino acids: CSVGGHGYTF.

This clonotype has at least ten counts. The genes are TRBV6-5 and TRBJ1-6; no reliable D call. From germline, CDR1 is MNHEY and CDR2 SVGAGI. V dropped 0 bases and J dropped 0 bases, with 9 bases sitting between them. This CDR3 has 17 amino acids. The CDR3 nucleotides are TGTGCCAGCAGTTACTCGATCCAGAGCTCCTATAATTCACCCCTCCACTTT. Amino acids: CASSYSIQSSYNSPLHF.

The CDR3 protein is CASSPGQLEETQYF. The CDR3 DNA reads TGTGCCAGCAGCCCGGGACAGCTGGAAGAGACCCAGTACTTC. The gene calls are TRBV5-5 and TRBJ2-5, with 7 positions matching TRBD1. Germline CDR1 and CDR2: SGHKS and YYEKEE (reference sequence). Trimming took 4 bases from V and 3 from J; bases not matched to a gene: 6. CDR3 length equals 14 residues.

The chain recombines TRBV4-1 with TRBJ2-7, with 10 bases lining up with TRBD2. V lost 2 bases to trimming and J lost 4 bases; unmatched junction nucleotides: 5. The germline V gene has CDR1 MGHRA and CDR2 YSYEKL. CDR3 length: 15 residues. The CDR3 here is CASSQNPSGRYEQYF. The CDR3 DNA reads TGCGCCAGCAGCCAAAATCCTAGCGGGAGATACGAGCAGTACTTC.

At least ten counts were recorded for this clonotype. This chain uses TRBV12-3 or TRBV12-4 with TRBJ2-3; D is unclear. The V end lost 3 bases, the J end lost 4 bases, and 8 bases lay between the germline ends. The CDR3 consists of 13 residues. The CDR3 here is CASSLSRADTQYF. The CDR3 DNA sequence: TGTGCCAGCAGTTTGAGTAGGGCAGATACGCAGTATTTT.

In its sample, this clonotype was seen many times. The chain recombines TRBV10-3 with TRBJ2-5; maybe TRBD1 (6 bases). Trimming took off 3 bases at V and 5 bases at J, with 10 bases between the two ends. Germline values: CDR1 ENHRY, CDR2 SYGVKD. There are 13 residues in the CDR3. CDR3 residues: CAISEGGDETQYF. CDR3 nucleotide sequence: TGTGCCATCAGTGAAGGGGGAGATGAGACCCAGTACTTC.

In its sample, this clonotype was seen many times. The J gene is TRBJ2-5, the V gene TRBV6-5, with D perhaps TRBD2 (6 bases). V was pared by 3 bases and J by 5 bases, with 13 bases between. Germline V gene data show CDR1 as MNHEY and CDR2 as SVGAGI. This CDR3 is 14 amino acids long. Written as DNA, the CDR3 is TGTGCCAGCAGTTATTACGGGGGAGCGGAGACCCAGTACTTC. This codes for CASSYYGGAETQYF.

There are a few counts of this clonotype. The rearrangement joins TRBV24-1 to TRBJ2-5, with a tentative D call TRBD2 (6 bases). Germline values: CDR1 KGHDR, CDR2 SFDVKD. The length of the CDR3 is 17 residues. The ends were cut back, 1 base at V and 4 bases at J, with 18 bases in the middle. The CDR3 spells CATSDLGVEAGSETQYF. CDR3 nucleotides: TGTGCCACCAGTGATTTAGGAGTGGAAGCGGGTTCAGAGACCCAGTACTTC.

This clonotype showed up just a few times. This rearrangement joins TRBV2 to TRBJ2-2, with 10 bases matching TRBD1. The CDR3 spans 15 residues. Germline V gene sequence: CDR1 SNHLY, CDR2 FYNNEI. The V segment lost 7 bases and the J segment 1 base; nucleotides outside the gene matches: 3. The CDR3 DNA follows: TGTGCCAGCAAGAGGGACAGGGGGAACACCGGGGAGCTGTTTTTT. This sequence encodes CASKRDRGNTGELFF. The full variable domain, rest sourced from reference TRBV2 and TRBJ2-2, is EPEVTQTPSHQVTQMGQEVILRCVPISNHLYFYWYRQILGQKVEFLVSFYNNEISEKSEIFDDQFSVERPDGSNFTLKIRSTKLEDSAMYFCASKRDRGNTGELFFGEGSRLTVL.

For this clonotype: A read error may explain this, as a much larger clone is one base away. The V call is TRBV12-3 or TRBV12-4, the J call TRBJ2-2, with 14 nucleotides matching TRBD2. The ends lost 11 bases at V and 1 base at J; junction bases unmatched: 12. There are 18 residues in the CDR3. In DNA form, the CDR3 reads TGTGCCCGCAACCTAGAAGGGACTAGCGGGAGGAACACCGGGGAGCTGTTTTTT. Translation: CARNLEGTSGRNTGELFF.

Only a few counts were recorded for this clonotype. The V call is TRBV7-3, the J call TRBJ2-3; D gene ambiguous. V lost 1 base and J 5 bases, leaving 10 bases between the germline ends. Germline lookup yields CDR1 SGHTA and CDR2 FQGTGA. There are 14 residues in the CDR3. The CDR3 protein is CASSLSIPGDTQYF. The DNA for the CDR3 is TGTGCCAGCAGCTTAAGCATTCCCGGAGATACGCAGTATTTT.